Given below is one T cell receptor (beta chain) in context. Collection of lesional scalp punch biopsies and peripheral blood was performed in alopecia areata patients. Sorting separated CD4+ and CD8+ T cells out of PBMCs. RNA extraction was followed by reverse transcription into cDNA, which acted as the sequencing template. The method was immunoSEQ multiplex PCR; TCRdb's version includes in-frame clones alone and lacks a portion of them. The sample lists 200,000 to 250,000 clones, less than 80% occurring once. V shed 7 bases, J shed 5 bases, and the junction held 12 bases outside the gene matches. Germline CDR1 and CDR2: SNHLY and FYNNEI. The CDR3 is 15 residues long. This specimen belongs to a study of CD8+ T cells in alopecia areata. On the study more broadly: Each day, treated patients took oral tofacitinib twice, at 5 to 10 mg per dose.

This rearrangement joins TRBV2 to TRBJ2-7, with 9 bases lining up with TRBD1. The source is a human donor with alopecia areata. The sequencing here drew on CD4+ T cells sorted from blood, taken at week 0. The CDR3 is CASKSRDREFHEQYF. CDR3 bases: TGTGCCAGCAAATCCCGGGACAGGGAATTCCACGAGCAGTACTTC.